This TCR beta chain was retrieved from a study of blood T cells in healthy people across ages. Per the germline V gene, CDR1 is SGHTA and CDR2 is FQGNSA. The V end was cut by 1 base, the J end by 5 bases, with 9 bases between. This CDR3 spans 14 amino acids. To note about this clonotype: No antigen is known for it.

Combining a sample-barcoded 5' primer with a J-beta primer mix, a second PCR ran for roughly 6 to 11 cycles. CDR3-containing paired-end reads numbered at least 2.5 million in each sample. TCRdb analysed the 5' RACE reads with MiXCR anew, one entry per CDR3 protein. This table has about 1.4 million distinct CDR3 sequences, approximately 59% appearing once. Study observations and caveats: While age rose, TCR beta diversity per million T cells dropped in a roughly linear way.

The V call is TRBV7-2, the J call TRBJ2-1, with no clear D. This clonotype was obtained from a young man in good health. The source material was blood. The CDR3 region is CASSLVARHNEQFF. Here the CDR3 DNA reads TGTGCCAGCAGCTTAGTCGCCAGACACAATGAGCAGTTCTTC.